This TCR beta chain stems from a study of T cells in Graves' hyperthyroidism and ophthalmopathy. The investigators amplified TCR beta CDR3 regions from RNA transcripts. First-round RT-PCR of the TCR CDR3 relied on the HTBI primer set. MiXCR, run by TCRdb on the multiplex PCR reads, gives a single entry per CDR3 protein. The data show approximately 630,000 distinct CDR3 sequences, around 16% seen once. Per the germline V gene, CDR1 is SGHNT and CDR2 is YENEEA. Trimming took 1 base from V and 2 from J, leaving 18 bases between them. This CDR3 has 18 residues. This clonotype was seen ten or more times. The chain uses TRBV11-3 and TRBJ1-5; the D gene is possibly TRBD1 (5 bases). Sequencing used blood. The sequence derives from a woman aged 25-40 years with Graves' hyperthyroidism. The CDR3 DNA is TGTGCCAGCAGCTTAGGAACGCATCTAGGGGCGGGCAATCAGCCCCAGCATTTT. This translates into CASSLGTHLGAGNQPQHF.